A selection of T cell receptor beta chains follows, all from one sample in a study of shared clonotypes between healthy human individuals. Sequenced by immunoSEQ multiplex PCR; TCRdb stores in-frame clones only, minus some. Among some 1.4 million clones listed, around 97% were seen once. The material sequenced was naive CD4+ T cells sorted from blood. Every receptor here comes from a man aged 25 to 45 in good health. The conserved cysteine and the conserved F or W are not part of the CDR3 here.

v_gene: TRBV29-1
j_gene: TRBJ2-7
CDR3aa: SVAAGVRSEQY

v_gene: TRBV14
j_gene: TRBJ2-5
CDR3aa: ASSQDHGGQETQY

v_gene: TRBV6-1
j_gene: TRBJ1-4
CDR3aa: ASRVTYDEKLF

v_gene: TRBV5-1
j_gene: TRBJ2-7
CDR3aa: ASSWYQGYEQY

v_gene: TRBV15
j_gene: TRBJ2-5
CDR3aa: ATSRAGDGETQY

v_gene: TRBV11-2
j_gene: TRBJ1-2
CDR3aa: ASSLAGLNYGYT

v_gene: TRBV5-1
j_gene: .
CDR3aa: ASSRTSGTYEQY

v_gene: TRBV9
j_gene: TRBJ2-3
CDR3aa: ASSPRAGADTQY

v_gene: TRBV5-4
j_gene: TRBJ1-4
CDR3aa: ASSPTGGAKGKLF

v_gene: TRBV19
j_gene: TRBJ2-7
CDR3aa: ATKIGQNSYEQY

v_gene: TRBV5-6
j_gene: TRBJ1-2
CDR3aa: ASSPTGTGHYGYT

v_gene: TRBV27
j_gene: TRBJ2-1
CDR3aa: ASSGPRGNEQF

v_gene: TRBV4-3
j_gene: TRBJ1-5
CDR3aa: ASSQAGSDQPQH

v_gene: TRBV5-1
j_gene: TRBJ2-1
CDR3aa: ASRSQSSYNEQF

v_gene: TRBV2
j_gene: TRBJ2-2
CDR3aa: ASSESRGFNTGELF

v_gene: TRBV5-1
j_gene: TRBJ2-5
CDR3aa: ASRSTAPGETQY

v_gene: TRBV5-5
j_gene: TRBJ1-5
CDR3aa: ASSRTPTGDQPQH

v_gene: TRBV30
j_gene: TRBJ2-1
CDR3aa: AWRWSPTAYNEQF

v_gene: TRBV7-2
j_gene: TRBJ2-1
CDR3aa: ASSYLAGVSYNEQF

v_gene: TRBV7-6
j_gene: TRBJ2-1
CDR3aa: ASSLSRHSSYNEQF

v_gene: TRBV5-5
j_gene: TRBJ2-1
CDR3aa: ASSLVPEPYNEQF

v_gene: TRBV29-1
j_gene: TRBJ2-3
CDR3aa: SVGPTSLGDTQY

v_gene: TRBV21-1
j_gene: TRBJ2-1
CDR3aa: ASSKGGLAVYNEQF

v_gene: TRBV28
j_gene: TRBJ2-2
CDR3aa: ASIIGTVNTGELF

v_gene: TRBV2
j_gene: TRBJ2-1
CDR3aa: ASSDRRGLNEQF

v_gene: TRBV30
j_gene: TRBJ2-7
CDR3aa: AWGLASYEQY

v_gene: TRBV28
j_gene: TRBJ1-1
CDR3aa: ASSTRQGRDTEAF

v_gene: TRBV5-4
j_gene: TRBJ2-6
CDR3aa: ASSWGDSSGANVLT

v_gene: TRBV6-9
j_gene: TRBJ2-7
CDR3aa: ASSDGWEQY

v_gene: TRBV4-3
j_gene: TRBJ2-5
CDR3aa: ASSQDVDLGAQY

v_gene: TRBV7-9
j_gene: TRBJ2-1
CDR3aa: ASSPGQGYYNEQF